The source of this TCR beta chain is a study of cytotoxic CD8 clonotypes in ibrutinib-treated CLL. TCR beta libraries used approximately 1.9 micrograms of genomic DNA from cryopreserved PBMCs. This CDR3 has 12 residues. Germline assignment: CDR1 MNHEY and CDR2 SMNVEV (reference sequence). The ends lost 8 bases at V and 7 bases at J; junction bases unmatched: 7. Method: immunoSEQ multiplex PCR; TCRdb's copy keeps in-frame clones and lacks some. Of 250,000 to 350,000 clones listed, approximately 76% were seen once; the top ten hold 5.6%. This clone appeared a single time. What it recognizes is unknown. Study-wide findings and caveats: The public clonotypes identified were infrequent and showed contraction or stability on treatment.

The source was PBMCs, collected at disease progression, from a patient treated with ibrutinib. The sequence derives from a human donor with chronic lymphocytic leukemia. The V and J genes are TRBV27 and TRBJ1-2; TRBD1 matches at 7 bases. The DNA for the CDR3 is TGTGCCAGCCAGGGGGGGGCTGGTGGCTACACCTTC. Residues: CASQGGAGGYTF.